Below, 21 T cell receptor beta chains from the same sample are listed, as sequenced in a study of blood T cell repertoires in COVID-19. Clones were read by immunoSEQ multiplex PCR, and TCRdb kept only the in-frame ones, dropping some. The table shows nearly 350,000 clones, with roughly 90% occurring only once. Sequencing input: PBMCs or T cells enriched from blood (not recorded which). The receptor source for this set is a woman aged 25 to 39 who had recovered from COVID-19.

This chain joins TRBV6-1 and TRBJ2-5; tentatively, D is TRBD2 (6 bases). The CDR3 runs 14 residues. Trimming left V 2 bases short and J 2 bases short, with 9 bases between. Germline values: CDR1 MNHNS, CDR2 SASEGT. CDR3: CASSELGGQETQYF. DNA of the CDR3: TGTGCCAGCAGTGAACTGGGGGGACAAGAGACCCAGTACTTC.

The chain joins TRBV12-3 or TRBV12-4 to TRBJ1-1, with 8 bases matching TRBD1. This CDR3 spans 13 amino acids. Losses at the gene ends were 6 bases for V and 6 bases for J; bases not matched to a gene: 6. In DNA, the CDR3 is TGTGCCAGCAGCTCAGGACAGGGCGCTGAAGCTTTCTTT. It codes for CASSSGQGAEAFF.

This sequence joins TRBV3-1 (or the pseudogene TRBV3-2) and TRBJ1-4; possibly TRBD1 for D (5 bases). CDR3 size: 15 residues. Germline CDR1 LGHDT, CDR2 YNNKEL (reference sequence). The V end was cut by 1 base, the J end by 3 bases, with 9 bases between. The CDR3 region is CASSQGGAPNEKLFF. In DNA, the CDR3 is TGTGCCAGCAGCCAAGGTGGGGCACCTAATGAAAAACTGTTTTTT.

This chain links TRBV27 with TRBJ1-4; TRBD1 aligns across 8 bases. The J segment lost 3 bases and the V segment lost 3 bases, leaving 6 bases of the junction unmatched. From germline, CDR1 is MNHEY and CDR2 SMNVEV (reference sequence). This CDR3 has 16 residues. In nucleotides, the CDR3 is TGTGCCAGCAGTTTCCCACAGGGGGACCCTAATGAAAAACTGTTTTTT. It is translated as CASSFPQGDPNEKLFF. The full variable domain, its missing parts supplied by reference TRBV27 and TRBJ1-4, is EAQVTQNPRYLITVTGKKLTVTCSQNMNHEYMSWYRQDPGLGLRQIYYSMNVEVTDKGDVPEGYKVSRKEKRNFPLILESPSPNQTSLYFCASSFPQGDPNEKLFFGSGTQLSVL.

V gene TRBV28 combines with J gene TRBJ1-5; 7 positions agree with TRBD1. V shed 5 bases and J 1 base; nucleotides not matched to a gene: 2. This CDR3 contains 14 residues. The V gene's germline CDR1 is MDHEN and CDR2 SYDVKM. The CDR3 is CASSPGGSNQPQHF. The CDR3 nucleotides read TGTGCCAGCAGTCCAGGGGGAAGCAATCAGCCCCAGCATTTT.

CDR3 sequence: CASSLFVRGDRGSKGYTF. Written as DNA, the CDR3 is TGTGCCAGCAGTTTATTTGTCCGGGGGGACAGGGGGTCCAAGGGCTACACCTTC. The V and J genes are TRBV28 and TRBJ1-2; the match to TRBD1 covers 11 bases. This CDR3 is 18 amino acids long. CDR1 and CDR2 (germline): MDHEN, SYDVKM. V shed 1 base, J shed 8 bases, and the junction held 15 bases outside the gene matches.

The chain uses TRBV30 and TRBJ2-3; D is unclear. Germline CDR1 and CDR2: GTSNPN and SVGIG (reference sequence). Trimming cost V 0 bases and J 3 bases, with 13 bases left between them. This CDR3 contains 15 residues. CDR3 sequence reads: CAWSVPGLATDTQYF. CDR3 nucleotide sequence: TGTGCCTGGAGTGTACCAGGTCTGGCTACAGATACGCAGTATTTT.

The rearrangement uses TRBV9 and TRBJ2-3; D is undetermined. The germline CDR1 and CDR2 sequences are SGDLS and YYNGEE. The V end lost 0 bases, the J end lost 7 bases, and 12 bases lay between the germline ends. The CDR3 has 14 amino acids. As DNA, the CDR3 is TGTGCCAGCAGCGTAGGCCCCGTTGACAATACGCAGTATTTT. Its protein is CASSVGPVDNTQYF.

This sequence joins TRBV29-1 and TRBJ2-7; TRBD1 agrees at 9 bases. The J segment lost 4 bases and the V segment lost 4 bases, leaving 5 bases of the junction unmatched. The CDR3 extends over 13 amino acids. The germline V gene encodes CDR1 SQVTM and CDR2 ANQGSEA. The CDR3 DNA follows: TGCAGCGTTGCTTCGGGGACAGGGTACGAGCAGTACTTC. It codes for CSVASGTGYEQYF.

This clone was counted only a few times. The chain is built from TRBV5-1 and TRBJ2-2; D ambiguous. The V end lost 0 bases, the J end lost 1 base, and 10 bases lay between the germline ends. This CDR3 comprises 16 residues. The germline V gene encodes CDR1 SGHRS and CDR2 YFSETQ. The CDR3 sequence is CASSLVRNWNTGELFF. In DNA, the CDR3 is TGCGCCAGCAGCTTGGTCCGTAACTGGAACACCGGGGAGCTGTTTTTT.

The chain uses TRBV12-3 or TRBV12-4 and TRBJ1-3; D remains ambiguous. V lost 3 bases to trimming and J lost 9 bases, with 3 bases between them. The CDR3 totals 10 residues. CDR3 DNA sequence: TGTGCCAGCAGTTTGAGCACCATATATTTT. Its translation is CASSLSTIYF.

The V and J genes are TRBV25-1 and TRBJ2-3; D is possibly TRBD2 (6 bases). Germline V gene data show CDR1 as MGHDK and CDR2 as SYGVNS. The germline V and J ends were trimmed by 1 base and 4 bases, with 12 bases remaining between them. This CDR3 is built from 15 residues. The CDR3, as DNA: TGTGCCAGCAGTGAATCCGGGGGTCCATCAGATACGCAGTATTTT. It codes for CASSESGGPSDTQYF.

The V call is TRBV7-9, the J call TRBJ1-5; D unresolved. Trimming took 5 bases from V and 4 from J, leaving 15 bases between them. Germline V gives CDR1 SEHNR, CDR2 FQNEAQ (reference sequence). CDR3 length equals 15 residues. The chain's CDR3 is CASSPSGRGNQPQHF. In DNA form, the CDR3 reads TGTGCCAGCAGCCCATCTGGTCGAGGGAATCAGCCCCAGCATTTT.

V is TRBV30 and J is TRBJ1-1; a possible D gene is TRBD1 (5 bases). The germline V gene encodes CDR1 GTSNPN and CDR2 SVGIG (reference sequence). Deletions cut 5 bases from V and 5 bases from J, with 15 bases between. CDR3 length equals 13 residues. CDR3 in amino acids: CAWGGPGGTEAFF. The CDR3, as DNA: TGTGCCTGGGGGGGTCCGGGCGGGACTGAAGCTTTCTTT.

The genes are TRBV11-2 and TRBJ2-1, with 8 bases that match TRBD1. Germline assignment: CDR1 SGHAT and CDR2 FQNNGV. The CDR3 runs 15 residues. Trimming cost V 3 bases and J 4 bases; bases outside gene matches: 5. CDR3 amino acids: CASSLDRAAYNEQFF. In DNA, the CDR3 is TGTGCCAGCAGCTTGGACAGGGCGGCATACAATGAGCAGTTCTTC.

The chain is built from TRBV28 and TRBJ2-5; D is possibly TRBD1 (5 bases). The CDR3 runs to 13 residues. Germline V gives CDR1 MDHEN, CDR2 SYDVKM. V was clipped by 7 bases and J by 4 bases, with 13 bases between them. CDR3 residues: CASTEGAAETQYF. In DNA form, the CDR3 reads TGTGCCAGCACTGAAGGGGCCGCAGAGACCCAGTACTTC.

V and J are TRBV5-8 and TRBJ1-6, with 12 bases lining up with TRBD1. Germline V CDR1 and CDR2: SGHTS, YDEGEE. The length of the CDR3 is 17 residues. J was trimmed by 10 bases and V by 3 bases; bases with no gene match: 11. The CDR3 here is CASSSGTGGPGGSPLHF. The CDR3, as DNA: TGTGCCAGCAGCTCCGGGACAGGGGGCCCTGGGGGATCACCCCTCCACTTT.

J is TRBJ2-5 and V is TRBV5-4, with 9 nucleotides matching TRBD1. V dropped 0 bases and J dropped 5; count of bases not matched to a gene: 8. The CDR3 is 16 residues long. The germline V gene encodes CDR1 SGHNT and CDR2 YYREEE (reference sequence). The CDR3, as DNA: TGTGCCAGCAGCTTGGCCGGGGGGACAGGGTTGGAGACCCAGTACTTC. It encodes CASSLAGGTGLETQYF.

V usage is TRBV19 and J usage is TRBJ2-3; 7 nucleotides match TRBD2. The CDR3 is made up of 17 amino acids. CDR1 is LNHDA and CDR2 is SQIVND in the germline V gene (reference sequence). V was clipped by 1 base and J by 2 bases; unmatched bases: 9. This CDR3 reads CASSIVFPGLLTDTQYF. DNA for the CDR3: TGTGCCAGTAGTATAGTTTTCCCGGGACTACTCACAGATACGCAGTATTTT.

The genes are TRBV7-2 and TRBJ2-3; 7 bases are a match to TRBD2. V gave up 5 bases and J gave up 0 bases; unmatched junction bases: 8. The CDR3 has 16 amino acids. From germline, CDR1 is SGHTA and CDR2 FQGNSA. The CDR3 protein is CASSLGRHLSTDTQYF. In DNA, the CDR3 is TGTGCCAGCAGCCTCGGGAGGCACCTCAGCACAGATACGCAGTATTTT.

V gene TRBV27 combines with J gene TRBJ1-2, with TRBD1 matching 11 bases. CDR1 and CDR2 (germline): MNHEY, SMNVEV (reference sequence). V lost 3 bases, J lost 5 bases, and 5 bases stayed unmatched. This CDR3 comprises 15 residues. The CDR3 nucleotides are TGTGCCAGCAGTTTTAGCGGGACAGGGGGATATGGCTACACCTTC. It codes for CASSFSGTGGYGYTF.